These T cell receptor beta chains were read from a single sample in a study of CD8+ T cells in alopecia areata. Clones were sequenced by immunoSEQ multiplex PCR, and TCRdb holds only the in-frame ones, with some missing. The sample lists about 200,000 clones; 45% to 70% were seen once. The sample taken for sequencing was CD8+ T cells sorted from blood. Every receptor here comes from a human donor in good health. CDR3s include the opening cysteine and the closing phenylalanine or tryptophan. D genes are given only for firm matches. A clone size is listed for some rows: how often the clone was seen (once, few, many), or a class if it is expanded.

J: TRBJ2-1
size: once
D: TRBD1
V: TRBV2
CDR3: CARGSDRGNEQFF
DNA: TGTGCCAGGGGGAGTGACAGGGGCAATGAGCAGTTCTTC

J: TRBJ2-5
size: .
D: .
V: TRBV28
CDR3: CASSLLSGQETQYF
DNA: TGTGCCAGCAGTTTACTGAGCGGCCAAGAGACCCAGTACTTC

J: TRBJ2-1
size: .
D: TRBD2
V: TRBV2
CDR3: CASSETSGATEQFF
DNA: TGTGCCAGCAGTGAAACTAGCGGGGCTACTGAGCAGTTCTTC

J: TRBJ2-1
size: .
D: .
V: TRBV5-6
CDR3: CASSLDSDGEQFF
DNA: TGTGCCAGCAGCTTGGATAGCGACGGTGAGCAGTTCTTC

J: TRBJ2-3
size: .
D: TRBD1
V: TRBV10-2
CDR3: CASSVGTGNTQYF
DNA: TGCGCCAGCAGTGTGGGGACAGGCAATACGCAGTATTTT

J: TRBJ2-7
size: few
D: TRBD1
V: TRBV10-3
CDR3: CAISESGQGYEQYF
DNA: TGTGCCATCAGTGAGTCGGGACAGGGCTACGAGCAGTACTTC

J: TRBJ2-7
size: few
D: TRBD1
V: TRBV29-1
CDR3: CSVTQGAYEQYF
DNA: TGCAGCGTAACACAGGGGGCCTACGAGCAGTACTTC

J: TRBJ2-7
size: .
D: .
V: TRBV5-4
CDR3: CASSFRYSYEQYF
DNA: TGTGCCAGCAGCTTCAGGTACTCCTACGAGCAGTACTTC

J: TRBJ1-1
size: .
D: .
V: TRBV10-3
CDR3: CATAGVENTEAFF
DNA: TGTGCCACCGCAGGGGTTGAAAACACTGAAGCTTTCTTT

J: TRBJ2-7
size: .
D: TRBD1
V: TRBV5-1
CDR3: CASSYSTGRYEQYF
DNA: TGCGCCAGCAGCTATTCGACAGGGAGATACGAGCAGTACTTC

J: TRBJ2-7
size: .
D: TRBD2
V: TRBV6-5
CDR3: CASSLGGAPNEQYF
DNA: TGTGCCAGCAGCCTCGGGGGGGCACCGAACGAGCAGTACTTC

J: TRBJ1-1
size: .
D: .
V: TRBV29-1
CDR3: CSVRPANTEAFF
DNA: TGCAGCGTTAGGCCAGCGAACACTGAAGCTTTCTTT

J: TRBJ2-1
size: .
D: .
V: TRBV4-1
CDR3: CASSPWGAGDNEQFF
DNA: TGCGCCAGCAGCCCCTGGGGCGCAGGTGACAATGAGCAGTTCTTC

J: TRBJ2-7
size: few
D: .
V: TRBV6-6
CDR3: CASSHPFFEQYF
DNA: TGTGCCAGCAGCCATCCGTTTTTCGAGCAGTACTTC